This TCR beta chain was captured by sequencing in a study of T-cell memory formation after mild COVID-19. TCRdb ran MiXCR on the 5' RACE reads and lists one entry per CDR3 protein. The sample has about 13,000 distinct CDR3 sequences, approximately 19% seen once. At least ten counts were recorded for this clonotype. With 4 bases removed from V and 7 bases from J, the gap between germline ends came to 7 bases. The CDR3 is made up of 12 amino acids. The germline V gene has CDR1 MGHRA and CDR2 YSYEKL. This TCR came from an adult woman who had mild COVID-19 (a few samples of this study predate the infection). Cell type and time point are not known. The sequenced sample consisted of PBMCs or a T cell subset sorted from them (not recorded which). V usage is TRBV4-1 and J usage is TRBJ1-4; a possible D gene is TRBD1 (5 bases). CDR3 residues: CASSRDGEKLFF. The CDR3, as DNA: TGCGCCAGCAGCCGGGACGGTGAAAAACTGTTTTTT.